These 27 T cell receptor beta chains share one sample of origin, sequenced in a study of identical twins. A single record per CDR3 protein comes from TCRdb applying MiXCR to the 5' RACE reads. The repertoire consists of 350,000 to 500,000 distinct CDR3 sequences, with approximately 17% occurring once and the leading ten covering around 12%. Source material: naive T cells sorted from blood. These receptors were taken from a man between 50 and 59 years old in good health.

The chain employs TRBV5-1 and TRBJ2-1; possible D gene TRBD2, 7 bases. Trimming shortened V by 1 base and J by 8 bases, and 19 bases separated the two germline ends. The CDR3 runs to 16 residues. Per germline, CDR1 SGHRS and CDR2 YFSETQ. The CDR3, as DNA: TGCGCCAGCAGCTTGTTTCGGGGGGCGGTGTCCGATGAGCAGTTCTTC. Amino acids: CASSLFRGAVSDEQFF. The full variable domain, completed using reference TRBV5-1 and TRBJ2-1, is KAGVTQTPRYLIKTRGQQVTLSCSPISGHRSVSWYQQTPGQGLQFLFEYFSETQRNKGNFPGRFSGRQFSNSRSEMNVSTLELGDSALYLCASSLFRGAVSDEQFFGPGTRLTVL.

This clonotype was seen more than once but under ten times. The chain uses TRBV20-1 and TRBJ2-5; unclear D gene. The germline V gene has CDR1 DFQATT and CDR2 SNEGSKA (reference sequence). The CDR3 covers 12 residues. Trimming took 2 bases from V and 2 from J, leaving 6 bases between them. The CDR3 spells CSARPVQETQYF. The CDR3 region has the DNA TGCAGTGCTAGACCAGTACAAGAGACCCAGTACTTC.

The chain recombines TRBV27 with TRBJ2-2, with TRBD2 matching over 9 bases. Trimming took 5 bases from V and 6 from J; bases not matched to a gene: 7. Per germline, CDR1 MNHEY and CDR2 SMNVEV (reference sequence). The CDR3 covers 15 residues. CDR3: CASSRPGLAAGELFF. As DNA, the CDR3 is TGTGCCAGCAGTCGACCGGGACTAGCTGCCGGGGAGCTGTTTTTT.

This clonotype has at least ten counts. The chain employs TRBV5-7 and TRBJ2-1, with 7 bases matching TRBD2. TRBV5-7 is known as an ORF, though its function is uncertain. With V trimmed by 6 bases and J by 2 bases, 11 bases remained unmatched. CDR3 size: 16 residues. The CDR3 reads CASTHFWLAAYNEQFF. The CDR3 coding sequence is TGTGCCAGCACCCATTTCTGGCTAGCGGCCTACAATGAGCAGTTCTTC.

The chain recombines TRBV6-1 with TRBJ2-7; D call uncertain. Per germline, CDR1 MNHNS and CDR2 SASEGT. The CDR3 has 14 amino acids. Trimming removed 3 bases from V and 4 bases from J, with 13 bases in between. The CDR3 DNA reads TGTGCCAGCAGTGAGGTGGGGTCAGGATACGAGCAGTACTTC. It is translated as CASSEVGSGYEQYF.

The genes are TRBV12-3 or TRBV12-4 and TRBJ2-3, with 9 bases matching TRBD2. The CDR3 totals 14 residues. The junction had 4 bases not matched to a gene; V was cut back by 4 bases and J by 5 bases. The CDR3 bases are TGTGCCAGCAGTTCTAGCGGGAACGAAGATACGCAGTATTTT. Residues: CASSSSGNEDTQYF.

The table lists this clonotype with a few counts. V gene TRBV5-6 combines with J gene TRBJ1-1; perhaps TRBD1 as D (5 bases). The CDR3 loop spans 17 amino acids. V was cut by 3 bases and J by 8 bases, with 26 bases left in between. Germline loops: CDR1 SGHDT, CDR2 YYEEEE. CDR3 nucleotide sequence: TGTGCCAGCAGCTGGGGCCCCCTCCCCGGTACTAGCGAAGAAGCTTTCTTT. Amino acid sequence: CASSWGPLPGTSEEAFF.

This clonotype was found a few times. CDR3 residues: CASSFPGTGYEQYF. The CDR3 coding sequence is TGTGCCAGCAGTTTCCCCGGGACGGGCTACGAGCAGTACTTC. The chain recombines TRBV28 with TRBJ2-7, with D perhaps TRBD1 or TRBD2 (5 bases each). The CDR3 runs 14 residues. V was cut by 3 bases and J by 3 bases, with 12 bases left in between. The germline V gene encodes CDR1 MDHEN and CDR2 SYDVKM.

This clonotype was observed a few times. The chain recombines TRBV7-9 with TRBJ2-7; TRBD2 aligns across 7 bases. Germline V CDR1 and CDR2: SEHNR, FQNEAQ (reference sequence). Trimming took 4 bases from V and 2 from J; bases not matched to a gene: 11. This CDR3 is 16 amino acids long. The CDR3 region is CASSWTIGGSTYEQYF. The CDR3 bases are TGTGCCAGCAGCTGGACTATTGGCGGGAGTACCTACGAGCAGTACTTC.

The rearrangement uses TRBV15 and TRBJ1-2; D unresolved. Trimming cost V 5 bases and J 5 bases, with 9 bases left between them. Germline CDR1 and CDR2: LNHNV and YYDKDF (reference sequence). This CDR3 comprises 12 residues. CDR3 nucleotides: TGTGCCACCAGCCCGGGAGAATATGGCTACACCTTC. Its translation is CATSPGEYGYTF.

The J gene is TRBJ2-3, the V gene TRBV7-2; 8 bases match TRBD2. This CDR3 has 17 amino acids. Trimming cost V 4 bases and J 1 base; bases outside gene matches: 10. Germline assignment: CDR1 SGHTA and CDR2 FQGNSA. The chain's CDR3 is CASSSPGLAAGTDTQYF. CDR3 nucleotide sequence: TGTGCCAGCAGCTCGCCCGGACTAGCAGCCGGCACAGATACGCAGTATTTT.

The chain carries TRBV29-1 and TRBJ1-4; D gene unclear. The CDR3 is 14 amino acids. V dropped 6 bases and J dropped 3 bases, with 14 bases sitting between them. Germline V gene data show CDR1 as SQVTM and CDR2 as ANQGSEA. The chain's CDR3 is CSVAKGSANEKLFF. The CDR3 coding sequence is TGCAGCGTCGCCAAAGGGTCGGCTAATGAAAAACTGTTTTTT.

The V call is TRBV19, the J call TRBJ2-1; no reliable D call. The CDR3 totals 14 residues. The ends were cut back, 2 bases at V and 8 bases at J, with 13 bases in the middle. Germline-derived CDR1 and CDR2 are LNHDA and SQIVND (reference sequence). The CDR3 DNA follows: TGTGCCAGTAGTATACTAACCGATTCGGATGAGCAGTTCTTC. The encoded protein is CASSILTDSDEQFF.

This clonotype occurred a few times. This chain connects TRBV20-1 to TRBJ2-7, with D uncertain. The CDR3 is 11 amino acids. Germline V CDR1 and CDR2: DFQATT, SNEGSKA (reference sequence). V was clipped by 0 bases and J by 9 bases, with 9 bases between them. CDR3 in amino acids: CSARDTPGQYF. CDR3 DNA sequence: TGCAGTGCTAGAGATACCCCGGGGCAGTACTTC.

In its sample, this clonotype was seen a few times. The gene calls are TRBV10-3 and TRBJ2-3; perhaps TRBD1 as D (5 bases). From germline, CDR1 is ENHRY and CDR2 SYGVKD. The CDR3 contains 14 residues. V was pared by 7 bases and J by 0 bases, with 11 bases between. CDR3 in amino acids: CAITATASTDTQYF. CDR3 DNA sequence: TGTGCCATCACGGCGACAGCTAGCACAGATACGCAGTATTTT.

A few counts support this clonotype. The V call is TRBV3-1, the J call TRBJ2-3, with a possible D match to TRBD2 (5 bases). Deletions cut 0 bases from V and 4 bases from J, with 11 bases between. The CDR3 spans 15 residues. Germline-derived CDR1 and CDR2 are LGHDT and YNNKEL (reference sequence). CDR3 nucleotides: TGTGCCAGCAGCCAAGATCGGGGTTTCCCAGATACGCAGTATTTT. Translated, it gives CASSQDRGFPDTQYF.

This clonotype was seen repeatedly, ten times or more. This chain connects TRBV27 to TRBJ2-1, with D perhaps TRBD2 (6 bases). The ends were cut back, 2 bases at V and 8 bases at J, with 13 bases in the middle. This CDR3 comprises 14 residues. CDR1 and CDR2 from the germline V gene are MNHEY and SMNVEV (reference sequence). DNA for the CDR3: TGTGCCAGCAGTTTACGGGGCCCGGGGGATGAGCAGTTCTTC. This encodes CASSLRGPGDEQFF.

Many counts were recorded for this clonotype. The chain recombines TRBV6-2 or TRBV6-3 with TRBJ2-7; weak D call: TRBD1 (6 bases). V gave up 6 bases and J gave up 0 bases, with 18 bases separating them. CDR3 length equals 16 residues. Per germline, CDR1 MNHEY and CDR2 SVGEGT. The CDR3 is CASRDPGHPSSYEQYF. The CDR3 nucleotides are TGTGCCAGCAGAGATCCGGGACACCCGAGCTCCTACGAGCAGTACTTC.

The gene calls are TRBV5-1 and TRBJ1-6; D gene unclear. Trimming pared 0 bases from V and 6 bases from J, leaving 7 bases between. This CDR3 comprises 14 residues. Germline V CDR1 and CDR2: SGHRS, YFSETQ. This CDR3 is CASSLDTVNSPLHF. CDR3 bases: TGCGCCAGCAGCTTGGACACGGTTAATTCACCCCTCCACTTT.

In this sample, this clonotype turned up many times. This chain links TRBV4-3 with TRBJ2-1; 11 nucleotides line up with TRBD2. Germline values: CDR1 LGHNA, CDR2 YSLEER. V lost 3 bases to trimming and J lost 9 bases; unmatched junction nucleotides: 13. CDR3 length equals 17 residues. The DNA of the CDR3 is TGCGCCAGCAGCCAGGGTAGCGGGGGGGGGCCTGAAAGTGAGCAGTTCTTC. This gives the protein CASSQGSGGGPESEQFF.

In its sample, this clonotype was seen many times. In nucleotides, the CDR3 is TGTGCCAGCAGTGCGCTGCCTGGAGATACGCAGTATTTT. Its protein is CASSALPGDTQYF. This sequence joins TRBV27 and TRBJ2-3; D gene ambiguous. Trimming left V 5 bases short and J 5 bases short, with 11 bases between. Germline V gives CDR1 MNHEY, CDR2 SMNVEV (reference sequence). This CDR3 spans 13 amino acids.

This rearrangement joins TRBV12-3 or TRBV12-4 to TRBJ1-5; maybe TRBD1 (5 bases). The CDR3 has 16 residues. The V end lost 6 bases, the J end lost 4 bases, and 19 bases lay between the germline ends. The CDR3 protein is CASSPWGGTGNQPQHF. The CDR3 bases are TGTGCCAGCAGCCCCTGGGGAGGGACTGGGAATCAGCCCCAGCATTTT.

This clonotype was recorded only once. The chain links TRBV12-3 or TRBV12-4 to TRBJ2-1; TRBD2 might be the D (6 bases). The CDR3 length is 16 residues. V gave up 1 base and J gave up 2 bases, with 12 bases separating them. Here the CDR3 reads CASSLGSAGPYNEQFF. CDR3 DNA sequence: TGTGCCAGCAGTTTAGGGTCGGCGGGGCCCTACAATGAGCAGTTCTTC.

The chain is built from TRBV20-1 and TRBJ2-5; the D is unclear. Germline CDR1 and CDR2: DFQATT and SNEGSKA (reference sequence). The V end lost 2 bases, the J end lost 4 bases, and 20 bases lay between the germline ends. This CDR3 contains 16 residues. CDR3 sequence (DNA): TGCAGTGCTAGAAGTTCGGTGGTTTATAGGGCAGAGACCCAGTACTTC. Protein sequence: CSARSSVVYRAETQYF.

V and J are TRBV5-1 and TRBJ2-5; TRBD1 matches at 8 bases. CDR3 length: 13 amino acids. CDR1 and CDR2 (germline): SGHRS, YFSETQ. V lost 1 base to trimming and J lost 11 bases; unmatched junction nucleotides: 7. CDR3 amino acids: CASSLLTGATQYF. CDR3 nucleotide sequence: TGCGCCAGCAGCTTGCTGACAGGGGCGACTCAGTACTTC.

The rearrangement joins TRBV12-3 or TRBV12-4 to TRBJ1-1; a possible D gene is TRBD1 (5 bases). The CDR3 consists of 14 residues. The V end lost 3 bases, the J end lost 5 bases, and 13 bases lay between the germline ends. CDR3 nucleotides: TGTGCCAGCAGTTTTGGGCGGGGCCCAACTGAAGCTTTCTTT. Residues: CASSFGRGPTEAFF.

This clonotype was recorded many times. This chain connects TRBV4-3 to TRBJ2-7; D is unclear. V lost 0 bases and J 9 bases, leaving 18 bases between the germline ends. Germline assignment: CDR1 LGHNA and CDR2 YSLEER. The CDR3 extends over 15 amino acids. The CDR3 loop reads CASSQDGIEPLVQYF. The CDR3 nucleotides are TGCGCCAGCAGCCAAGATGGGATAGAACCATTGGTGCAGTACTTC.